The 21 T cell receptor beta chains reported below all come from one sample, sequenced in a study of blood T cell repertoires in COVID-19. Sequenced by immunoSEQ multiplex PCR; TCRdb stores in-frame clones only, minus some. The sample has a few hundred thousand clones; around four fifths are singletons. Sample: PBMCs or T cells enriched from blood (not recorded which). These receptors were collected from a woman aged 50 to 60 who had recovered from COVID-19.

This chain joins TRBV27 and TRBJ2-6; 10 nucleotides line up with TRBD1. CDR3 length equals 16 residues. After removal of 8 bases from V and 0 bases from J, the junction contained 4 bases not matched to a gene. From germline, CDR1 is MNHEY and CDR2 SMNVEV (reference sequence). The chain's CDR3 is CASRDRGSSGANVLTF. As DNA, the CDR3 is TGTGCCAGCCGGGACAGGGGATCCTCTGGGGCCAACGTCCTGACTTTC.

The rearrangement uses TRBV18 and TRBJ2-1, with TRBD1 matching 7 bases. The CDR3 extends over 17 amino acids. Germline CDR1 KGHSH, CDR2 LQKENI. Germline trimming cut 3 bases from V and 12 bases from J; bases unmatched to any gene: 20. Here the CDR3 reads CASSPPGSNRGVVRQFF. DNA of the CDR3: TGTGCCAGCTCACCGCCCGGGTCTAACAGGGGAGTTGTCCGGCAGTTCTTC.

The genes are TRBV4-1 and TRBJ2-3, with TRBD2 as a possible D gene (6 bases). This CDR3 has 16 amino acids. CDR1 and CDR2 from the germline V gene are MGHRA and YSYEKL. V was cut by 4 bases and J by 5 bases, with 19 bases left in between. Written as DNA, the CDR3 is TGCGCCAGCAGCCCCAGGGCGAGGACGGGAGTAGATACGCAGTATTTT. Its translation is CASSPRARTGVDTQYF.

This clone has a handful of counts. The chain carries TRBV3-1 (or the pseudogene TRBV3-2) and TRBJ2-2; TRBD1 might be the D (5 bases). Per germline, CDR1 LGHDT and CDR2 YNNKEL (reference sequence). CDR3 length: 15 amino acids. Trimming removed 4 bases from V and 1 base from J, with 10 bases in between. The CDR3 sequence is CASSLRAWNTGELFF. Written as DNA, the CDR3 is TGTGCCAGCAGCCTCAGGGCGTGGAACACCGGGGAGCTGTTTTTT.

The chain has TRBV15 and TRBJ1-1; no reliable D call. CDR1 LNHNV and CDR2 YYDKDF come from the germline V gene (reference sequence). This CDR3 has 14 amino acids. Trimming left V 3 bases short and J 6 bases short, with 14 bases between. The CDR3 sequence: CATSSGEGLAEAFF. The CDR3 nucleotides read TGTGCCACCAGCAGCGGGGAGGGTTTGGCTGAAGCTTTCTTT. The whole variable domain, filled in from reference TRBV15 and TRBJ1-1, reads DAMVIQNPRYQVTQFGKPVTLSCSQTLNHNVMYWYQQKSSQAPKLLFHYYDKDFNNEADTPDNFQSRRPNTSFCFLDIRSPGLGDTAMYLCATSSGEGLAEAFFGQGTRLTVV.

V usage is TRBV14 and J usage is TRBJ2-7; the match to TRBD1 covers 11 bases. The CDR3 totals 15 residues. Germline-derived CDR1 and CDR2 are SGHDN and FVKESK. Trimming cost V 1 base and J 3 bases; bases outside gene matches: 2. For the CDR3, the DNA is TGTGCCAGCAGCCAAGTTGGGACAGGGGGCTACGAGCAGTACTTC. Protein sequence: CASSQVGTGGYEQYF.

This clone was counted between two and nine times. The chain uses TRBV11-2 and TRBJ2-1; 9 bases match TRBD1. The V gene's germline CDR1 is SGHAT and CDR2 FQNNGV. This CDR3 comprises 18 residues. The trim removed 1 base at V and 7 bases at J, leaving 14 bases unmatched. The CDR3 sequence: CASSLVILPGQGVNEQFF. In DNA, the CDR3 is TGTGCCAGCAGCTTAGTTATATTACCGGGACAGGGTGTTAATGAGCAGTTCTTC.

The chain uses TRBV11-2 and TRBJ1-2; 7 nucleotides agree with TRBD1. With V trimmed by 3 bases and J by 5 bases, 9 bases remained unmatched. Per the germline V gene, CDR1 is SGHAT and CDR2 is FQNNGV. This CDR3 has 15 amino acids. CDR3 in amino acids: CASSLKGADRYGYTF. In DNA form, the CDR3 reads TGTGCCAGCAGCTTGAAGGGGGCCGACCGGTATGGCTACACCTTC. Using reference TRBV11-2 and TRBJ1-2 for the parts outside the CDR3, the full variable domain is EAGVAQSPRYKIIEKRQSVAFWCNPISGHATLYWYQQILGQGPKLLIQFQNNGVVDDSQLPKDRFSAERLKGVDSTLKIQPAKLEDSAVYLCASSLKGADRYGYTFGSGTRLTVV.

The chain combines TRBV3-1 (or the pseudogene TRBV3-2) with TRBJ2-2, with 9 nucleotides matching TRBD2. This CDR3 has 17 residues. Germline assignment: CDR1 LGHDT and CDR2 YNNKEL (reference sequence). J was trimmed by 8 bases and V by 3 bases; bases with no gene match: 13. The CDR3 nucleotides read TGTGCCAGCAGCCATACCCGAAATAGCGGGGGAAGGGGGGAGCTGTTTTTT. Protein: CASSHTRNSGGRGELFF.

This clone was seen more than once but under ten times. The chain has TRBV7-9 and TRBJ1-2, with 8 bases matching TRBD1. The CDR3 runs 14 residues. In germline, CDR1 is SEHNR, CDR2 FQNEAQ (reference sequence). After removal of 4 bases from V and 2 bases from J, the junction contained 3 bases not matched to a gene. DNA of the CDR3: TGTGCCAGCAGCTCCCGGACAGGGAACTATGGCTACACCTTC. This sequence encodes CASSSRTGNYGYTF. The full variable domain, in which reference TRBV7-9 and TRBJ1-2 provide the parts outside the CDR3, is DTGVSQNPRHKITKRGQNVTFRCDPISEHNRLYWYRQTLGQGPEFLTYFQNEAQLEKSRLLSDRFSAERPKGSFSTLEIQRTEQGDSAMYLCASSSRTGNYGYTFGSGTRLTVV.

The rearrangement joins TRBV18 to TRBJ1-1; 10 bases agree with TRBD1. The CDR3 is 15 amino acids. J gave up 5 bases and V 3 bases, and 6 bases lay outside the gene matches. The germline V gene has CDR1 KGHSH and CDR2 LQKENI. CDR3 region: CASSPVLDRGTEAFF. CDR3 nucleotides: TGTGCCAGCTCACCGGTCCTGGACAGGGGGACTGAAGCTTTCTTT.

The V and J genes are TRBV30 and TRBJ2-7; D unclear. Germline values: CDR1 GTSNPN, CDR2 SVGIG (reference sequence). With 0 bases removed from V and 3 bases from J, the gap between germline ends came to 6 bases. The CDR3 sequence is 12 residues long. The CDR3 here is CAWSVLGYEQYF. Here the CDR3 DNA reads TGTGCCTGGAGTGTCCTCGGCTACGAGCAGTACTTC.

The V call is TRBV27, the J call TRBJ2-7; TRBD1 might be the D (7 bases). The germline V gene has CDR1 MNHEY and CDR2 SMNVEV (reference sequence). The CDR3 sequence is 12 residues long. Trimming removed 5 bases from V and 9 bases from J, with 14 bases in between. CDR3 in amino acids: CASSQGGFGQYF. For the CDR3, the DNA is TGTGCCAGCAGTCAGGGGGGTTTTGGGCAGTACTTC.

The rearrangement joins TRBV5-6 to TRBJ1-3; D gene uncertain. The ends were cut back, 2 bases at V and 8 bases at J, with 17 bases in the middle. Per the germline V gene, CDR1 is SGHDT and CDR2 is YYEEEE. This CDR3 has 15 residues. Written as DNA, the CDR3 is TGTGCCAGCAGCTTTCGGCGCCAAATCCGGGACACCATATATTTT. Encoded protein: CASSFRRQIRDTIYF.

The V and J genes are TRBV4-2 and TRBJ2-2; 8 bases fit TRBD2. This CDR3 has 19 residues. CDR1 is LGHNA, CDR2 YNFKEQ, per germline. Losses at the gene ends were 4 bases for V and 8 bases for J; bases not matched to a gene: 21. The CDR3 here is CASSRRNASGTRGRGELFF. The CDR3, as DNA: TGTGCCAGCAGCCGACGAAACGCGTCCGGGACTAGAGGGAGGGGGGAGCTGTTTTTT.

This chain joins TRBV15 and TRBJ2-5; 10 bases fit TRBD2. Germline CDR1 and CDR2: LNHNV and YYDKDF (reference sequence). CDR3 length: 16 residues. Losses at the gene ends were 0 bases for V and 5 bases for J; bases not matched to a gene: 6. CDR3: CATSRDFSGGGETQYF. The DNA for the CDR3 is TGTGCCACCAGCAGAGATTTCAGCGGGGGGGGCGAGACCCAGTACTTC.

The chain recombines TRBV6-2 or TRBV6-3 with TRBJ2-2; D may be TRBD2 (5 bases). CDR1 is MNHEY, CDR2 SVGEGT, per germline. This CDR3 is built from 15 residues. Trimming cost V 2 bases and J 6 bases, with 13 bases left between them. The CDR3 DNA is TGTGCCAGCAGTTACGTGGGAGTAAGGGCCGGGGAGCTGTTTTTT. Translating gives CASSYVGVRAGELFF.

The chain carries TRBV5-1 and TRBJ1-4; D gene unclear. V was pared by 0 bases and J by 6 bases, with 9 bases between. The CDR3 spans 14 residues. CDR1 is SGHRS and CDR2 is YFSETQ in the germline V gene. The CDR3 reads CASSLGHAHEKLFF. Here the CDR3 DNA reads TGCGCCAGCAGCTTGGGGCATGCCCATGAAAAACTGTTTTTT.

The chain couples TRBV14 to TRBJ1-2; no clear D. V gave up 1 base and J gave up 8 bases, with 14 bases separating them. Germline assignment: CDR1 SGHDN and CDR2 FVKESK. This CDR3 has 14 amino acids. The CDR3 sequence is CASSQVSGVEGYTF. In DNA form, the CDR3 reads TGTGCCAGCAGCCAAGTTTCCGGGGTAGAAGGCTACACCTTC.

This chain joins TRBV3-1 (or the pseudogene TRBV3-2) and TRBJ1-2; 8 bases align to TRBD1. The V and J ends lost 1 base and 3 bases, in that order; junction bases with no gene match: 10. Per germline, CDR1 LGHDT and CDR2 YNNKEL (reference sequence). This CDR3 spans 17 amino acids. In DNA form, the CDR3 reads TGTGCCAGCAGCCAAGGGCCGTGGACAGGGCGGGACTATGGCTACACCTTC. Translated: CASSQGPWTGRDYGYTF.

The V call is TRBV6-5, the J call TRBJ1-1; D not certain. The V and J ends lost 0 bases and 5 bases respectively, with 10 bases between them. Germline values: CDR1 MNHEY, CDR2 SVGAGI. This CDR3 is 14 amino acids long. In DNA, the CDR3 is TGTGCCAGCAGTTACTCTCTAGCGGGGACTGAAGCTTTCTTT. Its protein product is CASSYSLAGTEAFF.